This T cell receptor (beta chain) was documented in a study of CXCR3-negative and CXCR3-positive naive CD8 T cells. Through 5' RACE with UMI labels, the TRB cDNA libraries were prepared. TCRdb reworked the 5' RACE reads into one entry per CDR3 protein, no DNA. Its listing shows roughly 110,000 distinct CDR3 sequences. Naive CD8+ T cells displayed a CD45RO-CCR7+CD27+CD95- phenotype. The CDR3 runs 17 residues. Germline CDR1 and CDR2: MNHEY and SVGEGT. General study points: Naive cells that were CXCR3-negative or CXCR3-positive used TRBV-TRBJ genes alike, while memory cells diverged. Naive cells that were CXCR3-positive had more hydrophobic TRB CDR3s (compared with CXCR3-negative naive cells).

Comments on this clonotype: Antigen: not known.

The chain employs TRBV6-2 or TRBV6-3 and TRBJ2-3; without DNA, the TCRdb call of TRBD2 cannot be checked. The source material was naive CXCR3+ CD8+ T cells from blood. Subset reported: CD45RO-CCR7+CD27+CD95- naive CD8+ T cells expressing CXCR3 (TNR3+). This clonotype was sampled from a human donor in good health. Some clones in this sample may be carry-over from other donors' samples. This CDR3 is CASSPAWGEGIPDTQYF.